Listed here are 20 T cell receptor beta chains from one sample, sequenced in a study of CD8+ T cells in alopecia areata. cDNA prepared by RNA extraction and subsequent reverse transcription served as the template for sequencing. The data were produced by immunoSEQ multiplex PCR, yet TCRdb's version contains in-frame clones alone and is incomplete. The table has a few hundred thousand clones, roughly 50% seen once. Sequencing was carried out using CD8+ T cells sorted from blood. The receptors stem from a human donor in good health.

The chain is built from TRBV19 and TRBJ1-1; D is uncertain. V lost 9 bases and J lost 4, with 15 bases in between. The CDR3 totals 13 residues. Germline CDR1 LNHDA, CDR2 SQIVND (reference sequence). As DNA, the CDR3 is TGTGCCAGCTCGGCCACCCGGGGCACTGAAGCTTTCTTT. Protein product: CASSATRGTEAFF.

This clone was seen a few times. The same CDR3 arises from other DNA sequences in this sample as well. The chain uses TRBV7-9 and TRBJ1-2; 9 bases are shared with TRBD1. Germline loops: CDR1 SEHNR, CDR2 FQNEAQ (reference sequence). CDR3 length: 13 residues. Germline trimming cut 5 bases from V and 4 bases from J; bases unmatched to any gene: 2. The CDR3 DNA is TGTGCCAGCAGCATGGGACAGGGCTATGGCTACACCTTC. Amino acid sequence: CASSMGQGYGYTF.

This chain links TRBV6-5 with TRBJ2-7; D gene ambiguous. This CDR3 has 12 residues. From germline, CDR1 is MNHEY and CDR2 SVGAGI. Trimming took off 0 bases at V and 2 bases at J, with 2 bases between the two ends. CDR3 in amino acids: CASSYSPYEQYF. Here the CDR3 DNA reads TGTGCCAGCAGTTACTCCCCCTACGAGCAGTACTTC.

This sequence joins TRBV19 and TRBJ1-5; 7 bases agree with TRBD1. This CDR3 has 13 residues. The germline CDR1 and CDR2 sequences are LNHDA and SQIVND (reference sequence). V gave up 6 bases and J gave up 3 bases; unmatched junction bases: 2. Written as DNA, the CDR3 is TGTGCCAGTAGAGACAGGGACAATCAGCCCCAGCATTTT. The encoded protein is CASRDRDNQPQHF.

V and J are TRBV28 and TRBJ2-7; TRBD1 matches 11 bases. This CDR3 region has 13 residues. V gave up 11 bases and J gave up 3 bases; unmatched junction bases: 6. Germline assignment: CDR1 MDHEN and CDR2 SYDVKM. Here the CDR3 reads CAGSGTGGYEQYF. In DNA form, the CDR3 reads TGTGCCGGATCCGGGACAGGGGGCTACGAGCAGTACTTC.

This chain connects TRBV5-1 to TRBJ2-1; no definite D call. Trimming took off 4 bases at V and 7 bases at J, with 12 bases between the two ends. This CDR3 comprises 13 residues. CDR1 and CDR2 (germline): SGHRS, YFSETQ. CDR3 DNA sequence: TGCGCCAGCAGCCCCTTGCCCGAAAATGAGCAGTTCTTC. Protein product: CASSPLPENEQFF.

The chain has TRBV23-1 and TRBJ2-3; no reliable D call. TRBV23-1 belongs to the ORF category, with a function that is uncertain. Deletions cut 4 bases from V and 0 bases from J, with 11 bases between. This CDR3 is 15 amino acids long. The CDR3 spells CASSLRVPSTDTQYF. CDR3 in DNA: TGCGCCAGCAGTCTTAGGGTCCCTAGCACAGATACGCAGTATTTT.

The chain recombines TRBV7-9 with TRBJ2-7; no clear D. Germline CDR1 SEHNR, CDR2 FQNEAQ (reference sequence). V lost 4 bases to trimming and J lost 1 base, with 5 bases between them. The CDR3 runs 12 residues. CDR3 nucleotides: TGTGCCAGCAGCTCCAGATCCTACGAGCAGTACTTC. Residues: CASSSRSYEQYF.

This chain joins TRBV5-1 and TRBJ2-7; TRBD2 matches 7 bases. Trimming at V came to 3 bases and at J to 4 bases, leaving 7 bases not matched to a gene. This CDR3 has 14 amino acids. The germline CDR1 and CDR2 sequences are SGHRS and YFSETQ. CDR3 nucleotide sequence: TGCGCCAGCAGCTCCGCGGGGGAGACATACGAGCAGTACTTC. This sequence encodes CASSSAGETYEQYF.

This clone was detected only a few times. J is TRBJ2-1 and V is TRBV7-8; D assignment may be TRBD1 or TRBD2 (6 bases each). Germline V gives CDR1 SGHVS, CDR2 FQNEAQ. The CDR3 runs to 16 residues. The V and J ends lost 5 bases and 0 bases respectively, with 14 bases between them. CDR3 nucleotide sequence: TGTGCCAGCAGCACAACCGGGGGCGCCTCCTACAATGAGCAGTTCTTC. The encoded protein is CASSTTGGASYNEQFF.

V is TRBV6-1 and J is TRBJ2-6, with D possibly being TRBD2 (6 bases). The CDR3 extends over 15 amino acids. CDR1 and CDR2 (germline): MNHNS, SASEGT. V was cut by 6 bases and J by 0 bases, with 9 bases left in between. The CDR3 sequence is CASRGLLSGANVLTF. DNA for the CDR3: TGTGCCAGCAGGGGACTGCTCTCTGGGGCCAACGTCCTGACTTTC.

J is TRBJ1-1 and V is TRBV29-1; a possible D gene is TRBD1 (5 bases). Germline CDR1 and CDR2: SQVTM and ANQGSEA. CDR3 length equals 11 residues. V was pared by 4 bases and J by 11 bases, with 14 bases between. The CDR3 DNA reads TGCAGCGTTGTGGGGGGGAGTGGTGCTTTCTTT. It specifies CSVVGGSGAFF.

The chain is built from TRBV5-1 and TRBJ2-7; 10 bases map to TRBD2. The germline gives CDR1 SGHRS, CDR2 YFSETQ. This CDR3 has 17 amino acids. V dropped 0 bases and J dropped 5; count of bases not matched to a gene: 11. The CDR3 spells CASSLELAGASPHEQYF. The CDR3 nucleotides read TGCGCCAGCAGCTTGGAGCTAGCGGGGGCCAGTCCCCACGAGCAGTACTTC.

The chain carries TRBV29-1 and TRBJ1-2, with 8 bases aligning to TRBD1. Trimming took 0 bases from V and 10 from J; bases not matched to a gene: 4. The CDR3 extends over 12 amino acids. Germline V CDR1 and CDR2: SQVTM, ANQGSEA. The CDR3 DNA sequence: TGCAGCGTTGAAGATCAGGGGGCTGACTACACCTTC. It yields the protein CSVEDQGADYTF.

A few counts support this clone. The gene calls are TRBV7-3 and TRBJ2-3; D is unresolved. Looked up from germline, CDR1 is SGHTA and CDR2 is FQGTGA. This CDR3 is 13 amino acids long. Deletions cut 5 bases from V and 1 base from J, with 7 bases between. CDR3 in amino acids: CASSPGGTDTQYF. CDR3 coding DNA: TGTGCCAGCAGCCCTGGGGGCACAGATACGCAGTATTTT.

The CDR3 protein is CASSAGTEETQYF. CDR3 coding DNA: TGTGCCAGCAGTGCCGGGACAGAAGAGACCCAGTACTTC. This chain uses TRBV25-1 with TRBJ2-5, with 7 bases that match TRBD1. This CDR3 spans 13 amino acids. Germline CDR1 and CDR2: MGHDK and SYGVNS. J gave up 3 bases and V 4 bases, and 2 bases lay outside the gene matches.

This clone came up a few times. V and J are TRBV6-5 and TRBJ1-4; D may be TRBD1 (6 bases). CDR1 is MNHEY, CDR2 SVGAGI, per germline. The CDR3 is 15 amino acids. V lost 3 bases and J lost 3, with 11 bases in between. CDR3 bases: TGTGCCAGCAGTTATCGGGGGGCATCTAATGAAAAACTGTTTTTT. Its protein is CASSYRGASNEKLFF.

The chain links TRBV9 to TRBJ1-1, with a tentative D call TRBD1 (5 bases). The germline V gene encodes CDR1 SGDLS and CDR2 YYNGEE. This CDR3 is 14 amino acids long. The V gene lost 2 bases and the J gene lost 5 bases, with 13 bases spanning the gap. Written as DNA, the CDR3 is TGTGCCAGCAGCGTTGGACGGGGGAGGACTGAAGCTTTCTTT. The encoded protein is CASSVGRGRTEAFF.

This chain uses TRBV29-1 with TRBJ2-1, with 8 bases fitting TRBD2. The J segment lost 9 bases and the V segment lost 6 bases, leaving 4 bases of the junction unmatched. The CDR3 covers 11 residues. The germline CDR1 and CDR2 sequences are SQVTM and ANQGSEA. The DNA for the CDR3 is TGCAGCGTGCCCCGGGGGGGTGAGCAGTTCTTC. It specifies CSVPRGGEQFF.

The chain links TRBV10-3 to TRBJ1-5, with D hard to call. V lost 3 bases and J lost 1, with 4 bases in between. Germline V gene sequence: CDR1 ENHRY, CDR2 SYGVKD. The CDR3 is 13 residues long. Here the CDR3 reads CAISENSNQPQHF. CDR3 bases: TGTGCCATCAGTGAAAACAGCAATCAGCCCCAGCATTTT.